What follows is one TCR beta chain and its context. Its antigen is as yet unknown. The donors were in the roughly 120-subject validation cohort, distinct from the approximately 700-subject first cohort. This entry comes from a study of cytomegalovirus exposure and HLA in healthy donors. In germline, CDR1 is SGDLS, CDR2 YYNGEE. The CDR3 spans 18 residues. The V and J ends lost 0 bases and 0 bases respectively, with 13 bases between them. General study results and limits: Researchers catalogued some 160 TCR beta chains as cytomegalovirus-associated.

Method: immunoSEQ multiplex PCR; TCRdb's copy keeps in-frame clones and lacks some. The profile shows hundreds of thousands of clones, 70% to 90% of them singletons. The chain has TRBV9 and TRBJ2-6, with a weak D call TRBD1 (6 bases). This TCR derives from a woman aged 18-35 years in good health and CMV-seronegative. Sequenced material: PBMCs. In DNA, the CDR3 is TGTGCCAGCAGCGTAGTAGGGGGACATAGCTCTGGGGCCAACGTCCTGACTTTC. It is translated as CASSVVGGHSSGANVLTF. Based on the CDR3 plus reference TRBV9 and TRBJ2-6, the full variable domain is DSGVTQTPKHLITATGQRVTLRCSPRSGDLSVYWYQQSLDQGLQFLIQYYNGEERAKGNILERFSAQQFPDLHSELNLSSLELGDSALYFCASSVVGGHSSGANVLTFGAGSRLTVL.